The rows below give T cell receptor beta chains drawn from one sample of a study of blood T cell repertoires in COVID-19. Only in-frame clones appear in the TCRdb table, and some are missing; sequencing was by immunoSEQ multiplex PCR. Here the sample spans about 300,000 clones, 75% to 95% being singletons. The sample was peripheral blood. These receptors originate from a woman in her 30s with COVID-19, enrolled during active disease. The CDR3 runs from the conserved cysteine through the conserved F or W. The order of the fields is J gene, D gene, V gene, clone size, CDR3 DNA, CDR3 protein. A D gene is named only where the DNA matches it firmly. Not every row has a clone size; where given, it reads once, few, many or a size class.

TRBJ2-7 NA TRBV5-4 NA TGTGCCAGCAGCACCCTGAGCGGAGTAGCCTACGAGCAGTACTTC CASSTLSGVAYEQYF
TRBJ1-3 TRBD1 TRBV19 NA TGTGCCAGTAGCACACAGGGGGACTCTGGAAACACCATATATTTT CASSTQGDSGNTIYF
TRBJ2-7 NA TRBV5-4 NA TGTGCCAGCAGCTCCGGAGGGGCTACTCCCCACGAGCAGTACTTC CASSSGGATPHEQYF
TRBJ2-7 TRBD1 TRBV5-5 once TGTGCCAGCAGCTTGCGGGGACAGGTACCCTACGAGCAGTACTTC CASSLRGQVPYEQYF
TRBJ1-6 TRBD1 TRBV30 NA TGTGCCTGGGTAACAGGGGCCGGGTCACCCCTCCACTTT CAWVTGAGSPLHF
TRBJ2-3 TRBD2 TRBV23-1 NA TGCGCCAGCTTCCGGACTAGCGGGAGCTCAGATACGCAGTATTTT CASFRTSGSSDTQYF
TRBJ2-5 NA TRBV5-1 NA TGCGCCAGCAGCGAGGGCGGGGGCGGAGAGACCCAGTACTTC CASSEGGGGETQYF
TRBJ2-7 TRBD2 TRBV4-1 once TGCGCCAGCAGCCAAGACCAGACTAGCGCTGCCTACGAGCAGTACTTC CASSQDQTSAAYEQYF
TRBJ1-3 TRBD1 TRBV2 NA TGTGCCAGCAGAGGGGACAGGAGCTCTGGAAACACCATATATTTT CASRGDRSSGNTIYF
TRBJ1-2 NA TRBV28 NA TGTGCCAGCAGTTTGGAGGATGGCTACACCTTC CASSLEDGYTF
TRBJ2-7 NA TRBV5-1 NA TGCGCCAGCAGCTTGGAGGGGACCTACGAGCAGTACTTC CASSLEGTYEQYF
TRBJ1-1 NA TRBV5-1 once TGCGCCAGCAGCTTGGTTGACAAACATGAAGCTTTCTTT CASSLVDKHEAFF
TRBJ1-1 NA TRBV10-3 NA TGTGCCATCGGGTCGGGAACTGAAGCTTTCTTT CAIGSGTEAFF
TRBJ1-3 NA TRBV11-2 few TGTGCCAGCAGCTCCCCCGGTCCGAGTTTTGGAAACACCATATATTTT CASSSPGPSFGNTIYF
TRBJ2-1 NA TRBV5-4 NA TGTGCCAGCAGCCTAAAGAAAGGGGTATCCTACAATGAGCAGTTCTTC CASSLKKGVSYNEQFF
TRBJ1-1 NA TRBV10-1 NA TGCGCCAGCAGTGAGATAACAGGAAACACTGAAGCTTTCTTT CASSEITGNTEAFF
TRBJ2-3 NA TRBV12-1 NA TGTGCCAGCAGCTTACAGGTCGGTAGCACAGATACGCAGTATTTT CASSLQVGSTDTQYF
TRBJ1-4 NA TRBV5-1 NA TGCGCCAGCAGCTTGGCTGGTCGCGGGCTGTTTGAAAAACTGTTTTTT CASSLAGRGLFEKLFF
TRBJ2-7 TRBD1 TRBV2 NA TGTGCCAGTAACAGGGGCTCCTACGAGCAGTACTTC CASNRGSYEQYF
TRBJ2-3 TRBD1 TRBV10-1 NA TGCGCCAGCAGTGAGCCAGGACAGGGGCGGCATACGCAGTATTTT CASSEPGQGRHTQYF
TRBJ2-7 TRBD1 TRBV5-5 NA TGTGCCAGCGGCCCGGGGACAGGGTCCTACGAGCAGTACTTC CASGPGTGSYEQYF
TRBJ1-2 NA TRBV7-9 NA TGTGCCAGCAGCTTAGAGCGGGGAAACTCCTATGGCTACACCTTC CASSLERGNSYGYTF
TRBJ2-6 NA TRBV12-2 NA TGTGCAAGTCGCCAAAGGACAGTTTATGGGGCCAACGTCCTGACTTTC CASRQRTVYGANVLTF
TRBJ1-4 NA TRBV6-2/TRBV6-3 NA TGTGCCAGCAGTTTAACGGACAGAGCAACTAATGAAAAACTGTTTTTT CASSLTDRATNEKLFF
TRBJ2-7 TRBD2 TRBV30 NA TGTGCCTGGACCCTCAGGTTGGCTAGCGGGAGATACGAGCAGTACTTC CAWTLRLASGRYEQYF
TRBJ1-2 NA TRBV6-1 NA TGTGCCAGCAGTGAATACGGGGATGGCTACACCTTC CASSEYGDGYTF
TRBJ2-7 NA TRBV10-3 NA TGTGCCATCAGTGAGTCGATTGATAGTTACCCCTACGAGCAGTACTTC CAISESIDSYPYEQYF
TRBJ1-5 TRBD1 TRBV9 once TGTGCCAGCAGCGTTTCAGGGGGGAGAGGGGAGCCCCAGCATTTT CASSVSGGRGEPQHF
TRBJ1-2 NA TRBV21-1 NA NA CARTRAGRRSNYGCTF
TRBJ1-5 NA TRBV25-1 few TGTGCCAGCAGTGAAGGGCCCCCGGGAGGCGGCAATCAGCCCCAGCATTTT CASSEGPPGGGNQPQHF
TRBJ2-7 TRBD2 TRBV7-6 NA TGTGCCAGCAGCCCACCGACAGGACTAGCGGGAGGGGACGAGCAGTACTTC CASSPPTGLAGGDEQYF
TRBJ1-1 NA TRBV2 NA TGTGCCAGCAGAGGAGACCTCAGGGTTATGAACACTGAAGCTTTCTTT CASRGDLRVMNTEAFF
TRBJ1-6 TRBD1 TRBV18 few TGTGCCAGCTCCGGGACAGCCGATAATAATTCACCCCTCCACTTT CASSGTADNNSPLHF
TRBJ1-1 NA TRBV30 NA TGTGCCTGGGGTAGGGGCAGGACTGAAGCTTTCTTT CAWGRGRTEAFF
TRBJ2-7 NA TRBV6-5 NA TGTGCCAGCAGGTCCACAGGTATCATAGCCTACGAGCAGTACTTC CASRSTGIIAYEQYF
TRBJ1-2 TRBD1 TRBV29-1 NA TGCAGCGCTGGACAGGCCTATGGCTACACCTTC CSAGQAYGYTF
TRBJ2-7 TRBD2 TRBV4-1 NA TGCGCCAGCAGCCAAGATCCCTCAGCGGGAGCGGGGGAGCAGTACTTC CASSQDPSAGAGEQYF
TRBJ1-5 NA TRBV7-9 NA TGTGCCAGCAGCTTTTATAGCAATCAGCCCCAGCATTTT CASSFYSNQPQHF
TRBJ2-7 NA TRBV27 once TGTGCCAGCAGTTTTAACAGGGTTACTACCTACGAGCAGTACTTC CASSFNRVTTYEQYF
TRBJ1-5 TRBD1 TRBV19 NA TGTGCCAGTAGTATTATGGGACAGGGGGCTGGTCAGCCCCAGCATTTT CASSIMGQGAGQPQHF
TRBJ2-1 TRBD1 TRBV5-1 NA TGCGCCAGCAGCCGTGGACAGGGGGCACAGGAGCAGTTCTTC CASSRGQGAQEQFF
TRBJ2-5 TRBD2 TRBV3-1/TRBV3-2 NA TGTGCCAGCAGCCAAGCCAGGGCTAGCGGGAGGGGAGAGACCCAGTACTTC CASSQARASGRGETQYF
TRBJ1-1 NA TRBV2 NA TGTGCCAGCAGTGACAGGAACACTGAAGCTTTCTTT CASSDRNTEAFF
TRBJ2-7 TRBD1 TRBV7-9 once TGTGCCAGCAGCCTTGGGACAGTTGACGAGCAGTACTTC CASSLGTVDEQYF
TRBJ2-1 TRBD2 TRBV5-1 NA TGCGCCAGCAGCTTCCTAGCGGGAGGCTCCTACAATGAGCAGTTCTTC CASSFLAGGSYNEQFF
TRBJ2-1 NA TRBV6-5 NA TGTGCCAGCAGGACGACTAGAAGGGTTACTGAGCAGTTCTTC CASRTTRRVTEQFF
TRBJ2-5 NA TRBV5-1 NA TGCGCCAGCAGTAGGGACAACCAAGAGACCCAGTACTTC CASSRDNQETQYF
TRBJ2-7 NA TRBV9 NA TGTGCCAGCAGCCGGGACACCTCCTACGAGCAGTACTTC CASSRDTSYEQYF
TRBJ2-1 TRBD2 TRBV20-1 NA TGCAGTGGGGAGCGGGGGGAGCTGAGGTTCTTC CSGERGELRFF
TRBJ2-2 NA TRBV25-1 once TGTGCCAGCAAAGCAGGGGTGGCGGCCGGGGAGCTGTTTTTT CASKAGVAAGELFF
TRBJ2-3 TRBD2 TRBV19 NA TGTGCCAGTAGTCCTCACACCCTGACTAGCCGTTACACAGATACGCAGTATTTT CASSPHTLTSRYTDTQYF
TRBJ1-1 TRBD1 TRBV6-2/TRBV6-3 NA TGTGCCAGCAGCCCCACAGGGGTAACTGAAGCTTTCTTT CASSPTGVTEAFF
TRBJ1-4 NA TRBV30 once TGTGCCTGGAGGCAGGCTAATGAAAAACTGTTTTTT CAWRQANEKLFF
TRBJ2-7 TRBD2 TRBV7-3 NA TGTGCCAGCAGCTTGGCGGGAGGGCCCCCCTACGAGCAGTACTTC CASSLAGGPPYEQYF
TRBJ2-3 TRBD2 TRBV6-5 once TGTGCCAGCAGACGACTAGCGGGAGTCGCAGATACGCAGTATTTT CASRRLAGVADTQYF